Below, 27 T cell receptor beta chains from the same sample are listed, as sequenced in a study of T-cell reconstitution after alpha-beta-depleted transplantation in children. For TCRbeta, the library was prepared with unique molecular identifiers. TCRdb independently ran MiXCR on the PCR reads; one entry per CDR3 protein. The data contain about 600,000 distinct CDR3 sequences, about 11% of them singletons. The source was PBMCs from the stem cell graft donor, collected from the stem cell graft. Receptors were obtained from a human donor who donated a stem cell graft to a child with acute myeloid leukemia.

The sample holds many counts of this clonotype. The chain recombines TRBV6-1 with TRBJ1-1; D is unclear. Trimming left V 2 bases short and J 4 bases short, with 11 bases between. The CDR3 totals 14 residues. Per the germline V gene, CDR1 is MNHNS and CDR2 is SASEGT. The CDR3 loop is CASSEHKPGTEAFF. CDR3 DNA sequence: TGTGCCAGCAGTGAACATAAACCGGGCACTGAAGCTTTCTTT.

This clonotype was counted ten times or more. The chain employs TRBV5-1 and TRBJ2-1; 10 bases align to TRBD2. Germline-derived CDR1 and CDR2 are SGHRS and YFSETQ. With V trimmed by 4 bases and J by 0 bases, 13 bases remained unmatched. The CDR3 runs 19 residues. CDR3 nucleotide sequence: TGCGCCAGCAGCCTGGGACTAGCGTACAGCCTGAGCTCCTACAATGAGCAGTTCTTC. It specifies CASSLGLAYSLSSYNEQFF. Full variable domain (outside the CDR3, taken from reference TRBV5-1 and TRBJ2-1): KAGVTQTPRYLIKTRGQQVTLSCSPISGHRSVSWYQQTPGQGLQFLFEYFSETQRNKGNFPGRFSGRQFSNSRSEMNVSTLELGDSALYLCASSLGLAYSLSSYNEQFFGPGTRLTVL.

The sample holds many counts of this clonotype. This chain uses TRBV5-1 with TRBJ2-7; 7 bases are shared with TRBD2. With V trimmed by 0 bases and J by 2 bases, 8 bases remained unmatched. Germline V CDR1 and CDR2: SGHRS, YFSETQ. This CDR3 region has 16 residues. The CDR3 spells CASSLDLAVRTYEQYF. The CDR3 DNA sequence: TGCGCCAGCAGCTTGGATCTAGCGGTGCGAACCTACGAGCAGTACTTC.

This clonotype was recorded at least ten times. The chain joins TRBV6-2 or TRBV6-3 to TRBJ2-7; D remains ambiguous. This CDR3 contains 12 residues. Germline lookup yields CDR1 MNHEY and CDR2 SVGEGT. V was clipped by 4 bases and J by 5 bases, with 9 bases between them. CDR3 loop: CASSSVRDEQYF. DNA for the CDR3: TGTGCCAGCAGTTCGGTAAGAGACGAGCAGTACTTC.

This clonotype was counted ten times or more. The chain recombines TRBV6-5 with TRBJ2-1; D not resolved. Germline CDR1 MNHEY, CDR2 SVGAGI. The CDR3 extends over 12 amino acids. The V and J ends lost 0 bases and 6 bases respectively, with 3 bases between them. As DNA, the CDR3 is TGTGCCAGCAGTTACTCCCCCAATGAGCAGTTCTTC. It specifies CASSYSPNEQFF.

CDR3 DNA: TGCGCCAGCAGCCGGACAGGGACAGACTACAATGAGCAGTTCTTC. Protein sequence: CASSRTGTDYNEQFF. The chain employs TRBV5-1 and TRBJ2-1, with 8 positions matching TRBD1. Trimming cost V 4 bases and J 3 bases; bases outside gene matches: 6. Per germline, CDR1 SGHRS and CDR2 YFSETQ. The length of the CDR3 is 15 residues.

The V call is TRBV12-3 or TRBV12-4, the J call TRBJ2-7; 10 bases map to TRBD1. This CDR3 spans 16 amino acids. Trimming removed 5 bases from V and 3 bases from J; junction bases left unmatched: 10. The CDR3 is CASSLTRGQGFYEQYF. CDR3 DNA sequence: TGTGCCAGCAGTCTCACCAGGGGACAGGGGTTCTACGAGCAGTACTTC.

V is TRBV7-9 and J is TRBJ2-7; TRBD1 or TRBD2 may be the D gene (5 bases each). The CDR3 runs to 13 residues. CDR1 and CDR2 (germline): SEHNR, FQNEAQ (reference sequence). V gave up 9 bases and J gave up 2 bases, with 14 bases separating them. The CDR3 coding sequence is TGTGCCAGGGGCCCGGGACCTACCTACGAGCAGTACTTC. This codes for CARGPGPTYEQYF.

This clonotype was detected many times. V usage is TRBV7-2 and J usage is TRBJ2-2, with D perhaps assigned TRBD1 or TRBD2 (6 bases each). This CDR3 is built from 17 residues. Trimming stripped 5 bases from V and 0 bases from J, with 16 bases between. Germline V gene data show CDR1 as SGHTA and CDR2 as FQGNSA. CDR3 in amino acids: CASSPDPEGANTGELFF. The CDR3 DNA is TGTGCCAGCAGCCCAGACCCGGAGGGGGCGAACACCGGGGAGCTGTTTTTT.

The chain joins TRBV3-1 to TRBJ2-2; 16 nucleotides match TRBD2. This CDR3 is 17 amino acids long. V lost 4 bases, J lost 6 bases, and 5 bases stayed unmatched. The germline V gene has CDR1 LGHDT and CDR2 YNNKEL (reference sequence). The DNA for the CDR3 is TGTGCCAGCAGCCTGGGACTAGCGGGAGGGCCCGCCGGGGAGCTGTTTTTT. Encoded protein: CASSLGLAGGPAGELFF.

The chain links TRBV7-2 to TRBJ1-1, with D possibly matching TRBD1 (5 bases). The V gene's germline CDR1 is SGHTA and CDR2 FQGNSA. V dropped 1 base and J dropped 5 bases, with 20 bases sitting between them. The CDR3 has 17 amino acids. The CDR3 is CASSLVGAGLLPTEAFF. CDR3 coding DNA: TGTGCCAGCAGCTTAGTAGGGGCAGGCCTACTCCCGACTGAAGCTTTCTTT.

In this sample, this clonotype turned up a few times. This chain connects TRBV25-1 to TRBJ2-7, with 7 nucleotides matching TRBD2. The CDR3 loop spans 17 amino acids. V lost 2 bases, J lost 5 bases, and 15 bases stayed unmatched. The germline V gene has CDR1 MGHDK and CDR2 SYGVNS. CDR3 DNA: TGTGCCAGCAGTGAACATAAGGGCGGGAGAAAGGAGAACGAGCAGTACTTC. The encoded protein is CASSEHKGGRKENEQYF.

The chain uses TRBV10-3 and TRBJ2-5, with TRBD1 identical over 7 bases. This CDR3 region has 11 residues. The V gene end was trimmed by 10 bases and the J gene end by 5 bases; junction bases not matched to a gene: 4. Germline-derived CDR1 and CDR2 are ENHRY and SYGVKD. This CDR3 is CATQGVETQYF. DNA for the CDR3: TGTGCCACCCAGGGGGTGGAGACCCAGTACTTC.

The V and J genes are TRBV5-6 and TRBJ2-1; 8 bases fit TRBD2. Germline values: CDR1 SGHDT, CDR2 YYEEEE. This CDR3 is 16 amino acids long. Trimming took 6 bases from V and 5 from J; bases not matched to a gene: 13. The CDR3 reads CASIPGSGSIDNEQFF. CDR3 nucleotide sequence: TGTGCCAGCATTCCAGGGAGCGGGAGTATTGACAATGAGCAGTTCTTC.

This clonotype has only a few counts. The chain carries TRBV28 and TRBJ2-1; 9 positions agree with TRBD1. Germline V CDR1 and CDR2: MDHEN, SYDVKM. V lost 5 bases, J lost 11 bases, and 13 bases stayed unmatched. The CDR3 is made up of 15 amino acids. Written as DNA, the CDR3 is TGTGCCAGCAGTACCTCCGGGACAGGGAGGCGCCAGCAGTTCTTC. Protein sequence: CASSTSGTGRRQQFF.

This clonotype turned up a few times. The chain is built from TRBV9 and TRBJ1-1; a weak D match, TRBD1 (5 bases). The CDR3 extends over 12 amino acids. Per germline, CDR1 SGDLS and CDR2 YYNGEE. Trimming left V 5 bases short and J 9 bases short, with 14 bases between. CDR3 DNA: TGTGCCAGCAGGAGGACGGGGGAGAAAGCTTTCTTT. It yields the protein CASRRTGEKAFF.

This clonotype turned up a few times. The CDR3 sequence is CASSITGTGGTEAFF. The CDR3 DNA follows: TGTGCCAGCAGTATTACCGGGACAGGGGGCACTGAAGCTTTCTTT. The chain links TRBV6-5 to TRBJ1-1; TRBD1 matches 11 bases. CDR3 length equals 15 residues. The V gene's germline CDR1 is MNHEY and CDR2 SVGAGI. V was pared by 5 bases and J by 4 bases, with 6 bases of the junction left unmatched.

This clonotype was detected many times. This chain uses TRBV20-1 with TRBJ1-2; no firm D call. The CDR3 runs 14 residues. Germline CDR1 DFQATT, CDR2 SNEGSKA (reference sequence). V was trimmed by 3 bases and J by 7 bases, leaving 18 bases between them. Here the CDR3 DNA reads TGCAGTGCTAGTTTAAGCGCGGGGAGCGGTGGCTACACCTTC. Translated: CSASLSAGSGGYTF.

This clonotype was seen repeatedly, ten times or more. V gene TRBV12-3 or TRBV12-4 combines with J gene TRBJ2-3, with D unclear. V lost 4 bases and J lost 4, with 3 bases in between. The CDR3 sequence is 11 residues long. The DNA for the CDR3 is TGTGCCAGCAGTTCCGCAGATACGCAGTATTTT. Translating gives CASSSADTQYF.

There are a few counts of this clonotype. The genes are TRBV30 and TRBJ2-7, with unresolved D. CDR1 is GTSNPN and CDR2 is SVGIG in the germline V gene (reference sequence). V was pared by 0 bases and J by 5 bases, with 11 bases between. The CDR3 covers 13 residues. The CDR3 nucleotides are TGTGCCTGGAGTGTACAAGCACAGAACGAGCAGTACTTC. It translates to CAWSVQAQNEQYF.

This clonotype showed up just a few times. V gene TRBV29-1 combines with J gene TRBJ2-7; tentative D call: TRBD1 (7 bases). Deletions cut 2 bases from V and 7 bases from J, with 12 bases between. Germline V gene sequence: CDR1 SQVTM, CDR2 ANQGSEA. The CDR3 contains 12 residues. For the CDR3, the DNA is TGCAGCGTTGAACAGGGGGGCCAGGAGCAGTACTTC. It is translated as CSVEQGGQEQYF.

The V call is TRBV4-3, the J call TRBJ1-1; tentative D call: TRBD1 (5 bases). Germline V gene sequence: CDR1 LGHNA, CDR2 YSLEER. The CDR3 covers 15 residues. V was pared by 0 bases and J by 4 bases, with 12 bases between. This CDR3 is CASSQDLGGGTEAFF. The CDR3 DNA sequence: TGCGCCAGCAGCCAAGATCTTGGGGGGGGCACTGAAGCTTTCTTT.

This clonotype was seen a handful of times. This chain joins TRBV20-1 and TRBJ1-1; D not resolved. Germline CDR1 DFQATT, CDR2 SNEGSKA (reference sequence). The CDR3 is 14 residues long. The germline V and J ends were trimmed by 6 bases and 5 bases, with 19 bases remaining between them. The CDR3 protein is CSADGFSGKTEAFF. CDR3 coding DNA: TGCAGTGCCGACGGGTTCTCTGGGAAAACTGAAGCTTTCTTT.

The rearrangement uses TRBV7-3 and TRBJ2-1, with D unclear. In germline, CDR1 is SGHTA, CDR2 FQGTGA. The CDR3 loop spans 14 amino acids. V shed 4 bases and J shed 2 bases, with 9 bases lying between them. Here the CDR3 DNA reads TGTGCCAGCAGCTCCGGAGAACCCTACAATGAGCAGTTCTTC. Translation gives CASSSGEPYNEQFF.

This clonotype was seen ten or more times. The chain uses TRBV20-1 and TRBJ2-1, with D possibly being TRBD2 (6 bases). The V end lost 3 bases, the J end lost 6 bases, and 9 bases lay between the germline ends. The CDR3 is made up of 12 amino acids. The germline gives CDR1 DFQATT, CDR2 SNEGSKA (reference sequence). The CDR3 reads CSASGSSNEQFF. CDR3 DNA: TGCAGTGCTAGCGGGAGTAGCAATGAGCAGTTCTTC.

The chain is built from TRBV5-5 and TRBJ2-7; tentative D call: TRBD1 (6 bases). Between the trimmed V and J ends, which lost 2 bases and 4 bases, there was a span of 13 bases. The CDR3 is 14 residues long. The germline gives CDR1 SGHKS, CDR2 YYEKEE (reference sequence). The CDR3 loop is CASSLVQGIYEQYF. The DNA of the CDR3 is TGTGCCAGCAGCTTAGTTCAGGGGATTTACGAGCAGTACTTC.

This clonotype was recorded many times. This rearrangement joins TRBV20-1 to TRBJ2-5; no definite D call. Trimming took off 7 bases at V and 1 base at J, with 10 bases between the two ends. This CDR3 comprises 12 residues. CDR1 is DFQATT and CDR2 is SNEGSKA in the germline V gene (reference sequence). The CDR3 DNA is TGCAGTGTGCGGCAGGTCCAAGAGACCCAGTACTTC. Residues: CSVRQVQETQYF.